One and the same sample provided the 25 T cell receptor beta chains below, sequenced in a study of cytomegalovirus exposure and HLA in healthy donors (dated by TCRdb to the late 2010s). To prepare the library, the immunoSEQ multiplex PCR assay was applied. The multiplex PCR relied on a mix of 60 forward primers for TCR Vbeta segments and 13 reverse primers for TCR Jbeta segments. TCRdb's version of the immuneACCESS table is confined to in-frame rearrangements and falls short of the full clone set. An unresolved V gene accounts for under half of the shortfall where checked; the remainder is of unknown origin. The sample table shows 150,000 to 200,000 clones, and 81% are seen once. The ten top clones hold approximately 2% of the sample. Sample: PBMCs. Receptors were obtained from a young woman in good health and CMV-seropositive.

The chain employs TRBV6-1 and TRBJ2-5, with 8 bases matching TRBD1. CDR1 and CDR2 from the germline V gene are MNHNS and SASEGT. The CDR3 is made up of 15 amino acids. V lost 5 bases, J lost 2 bases, and 7 bases stayed unmatched. The CDR3 coding sequence is TGTGCCAGCAGTCCCCAGACAGGGGAGCAAGAGACCCAGTACTTC. This gives the protein CASSPQTGEQETQYF.

This clone was counted once. The chain combines TRBV19 with TRBJ1-5; TRBD1 agrees at 7 bases. Germline V gives CDR1 LNHDA, CDR2 SQIVND (reference sequence). The CDR3 sequence is 17 residues long. Trimming cost V 3 bases and J 1 base; bases outside gene matches: 9. The CDR3 loop reads CASSMGQGDPSNQPQHF. The CDR3 nucleotides read TGTGCCAGTAGTATGGGCCAGGGGGACCCCAGCAATCAGCCCCAGCATTTT.

The chain joins TRBV30 to TRBJ2-2; D is unclear. CDR1 is GTSNPN and CDR2 is SVGIG in the germline V gene (reference sequence). Trimming removed 0 bases from V and 1 base from J, with 3 bases in between. The CDR3 contains 13 residues. This chain's CDR3 is CAWSVRNTGELFF. The CDR3 nucleotides are TGTGCCTGGAGTGTCAGGAACACCGGGGAGCTGTTTTTT.

V is TRBV20-1 and J is TRBJ2-7; D gene uncertain. The length of the CDR3 is 11 residues. Germline V gene data show CDR1 as DFQATT and CDR2 as SNEGSKA (reference sequence). The V end was cut by 5 bases, the J end by 6 bases, with 11 bases between. CDR3 sequence reads: CSAPTGGEQYF. CDR3 DNA: TGCAGTGCTCCCACTGGCGGCGAGCAGTACTTC.

The chain recombines TRBV14 with TRBJ2-2; a possible D gene is TRBD1 (6 bases). The germline V gene has CDR1 SGHDN and CDR2 FVKESK. Trimming removed 0 bases at V and 4 bases at J, with 12 bases between. The CDR3 runs to 16 residues. The CDR3 bases are TGTGCCAGCAGCCAAGATGCAGGGGCTAGCACCGGGGAGCTGTTTTTT. Amino acids: CASSQDAGASTGELFF.

V is TRBV4-1 and J is TRBJ2-3; D perhaps matches TRBD2 (5 bases). The ends were cut back, 0 bases at V and 5 bases at J, with 18 bases in the middle. Germline loops: CDR1 MGHRA, CDR2 YSYEKL. This CDR3 contains 17 residues. CDR3 in DNA: TGCGCCAGCAGCCAAGACGAACTCCCCCCGAGGGTAGATACGCAGTATTTT. Translated: CASSQDELPPRVDTQYF.

The V and J genes are TRBV7-2 and TRBJ2-2; D remains ambiguous. CDR1 and CDR2 (germline): SGHTA, FQGNSA. The ends were cut back, 2 bases at V and 8 bases at J, with 6 bases in the middle. This CDR3 contains 12 residues. The CDR3 bases are TGTGCCAGCAGCTTACCGGTTGGGGAGCTGTTTTTT. This codes for CASSLPVGELFF.

The chain links TRBV6-1 to TRBJ1-6, with D perhaps TRBD1 (5 bases). The germline V and J ends were trimmed by 2 bases and 7 bases, with 12 bases remaining between them. This CDR3 comprises 15 residues. The V gene's germline CDR1 is MNHNS and CDR2 SASEGT. Written as DNA, the CDR3 is TGTGCCAGCAGTGAAATTGCAGGGCGGAATTCACCCCTCCACTTT. Its translation: CASSEIAGRNSPLHF.

As DNA, the CDR3 is TGTGCCAGCAGTCCCCCAGCAGGGGCTAACTATGGCTACACCTTC. It translates to CASSPPAGANYGYTF. J is TRBJ1-2 and V is TRBV28; D is possibly TRBD1 (6 bases). V lost 5 bases and J 0 bases, leaving 13 bases between the germline ends. Germline V gene lookup returns CDR1 MDHEN and CDR2 SYDVKM. The CDR3 spans 15 residues.

The gene calls are TRBV7-9 and TRBJ1-1; no clear D. The CDR3 has 15 residues. Germline V CDR1 and CDR2: SEHNR, FQNEAQ (reference sequence). Trimming took 1 base from V and 1 from J, leaving 10 bases between them. The CDR3 spells CASSLDTPWNTEAFF. The CDR3 nucleotides are TGTGCCAGCAGCTTAGACACACCTTGGAACACTGAAGCTTTCTTT.

The chain carries TRBV7-9 and TRBJ1-1, with D tentatively TRBD1 (6 bases). The V end lost 1 base, the J end lost 1 base, and 19 bases lay between the germline ends. This CDR3 region has 18 residues. Germline V gene data show CDR1 as SEHNR and CDR2 as FQNEAQ (reference sequence). The CDR3, as DNA: TGTGCCAGCAGCTTAGGGGGGTACAGGGCACCCTCGAACACTGAAGCTTTCTTT. This sequence encodes CASSLGGYRAPSNTEAFF.

This clone showed up just a few times. The chain carries TRBV5-5 and TRBJ2-1; the match to TRBD2 covers 7 bases. Unmatched junction bases numbered 14, after V lost 5 bases and J lost 9 bases. Germline assignment: CDR1 SGHKS and CDR2 YYEKEE (reference sequence). The CDR3 consists of 15 residues. This CDR3 reads CASSYRRGVDSEQFF. CDR3 coding DNA: TGTGCCAGCAGTTACCGACGGGGGGTCGACAGTGAGCAGTTCTTC.

The chain joins TRBV6-5 to TRBJ1-5; 7 nucleotides line up with TRBD1. Germline-derived CDR1 and CDR2 are MNHEY and SVGAGI. V lost 5 bases, J lost 5 bases, and 3 bases stayed unmatched. This CDR3 comprises 13 residues. The CDR3 region is CASSGDRYQPQHF. DNA for the CDR3: TGTGCCAGCAGTGGGGACAGATATCAGCCCCAGCATTTT.

The chain combines TRBV2 with TRBJ2-5, with 12 bases that match TRBD1. Germline loops: CDR1 SNHLY, CDR2 FYNNEI. This CDR3 is built from 15 residues. V lost 4 bases to trimming and J lost 6 bases; unmatched junction nucleotides: 6. The CDR3 reads CASSGGTGGFKTQYF. For the CDR3, the DNA is TGTGCCAGCAGTGGGGGGACAGGGGGCTTTAAGACCCAGTACTTC.

In DNA, the CDR3 is TGTGCCAGCAGCTTAGCAGGGGTGGCTGGGGCCAACGTCCTGACTTTC. It specifies CASSLAGVAGANVLTF. This chain connects TRBV7-8 to TRBJ2-6; maybe TRBD1 (5 bases). Germline lookup yields CDR1 SGHVS and CDR2 FQNEAQ. Trimming pared 0 bases from V and 2 bases from J, leaving 8 bases between. The CDR3 is 16 residues long.

V is TRBV6-1 and J is TRBJ1-3, with unresolved D. Trimming cost V 2 bases and J 5 bases, with 4 bases left between them. Looked up from germline, CDR1 is MNHNS and CDR2 is SASEGT. The CDR3 runs 12 residues. The CDR3 spells CASSENRNTIYF. CDR3 DNA: TGTGCCAGCAGTGAAAATAGAAACACCATATATTTT.

The rearrangement links TRBV6-5 to TRBJ1-3; D ambiguous. In germline, CDR1 is MNHEY, CDR2 SVGAGI. The CDR3 is made up of 16 amino acids. The V end was cut by 2 bases, the J end by 0 bases, with 11 bases between. CDR3 loop: CASSYGPPNSGNTIYF. CDR3 in DNA: TGTGCCAGCAGTTACGGGCCGCCTAACTCTGGAAACACCATATATTTT.

This chain joins TRBV28 and TRBJ1-2, with 7 nucleotides matching TRBD1. The CDR3 spans 15 residues. The V gene end was trimmed by 5 bases and the J gene end by 4 bases; junction bases not matched to a gene: 10. The germline V gene has CDR1 MDHEN and CDR2 SYDVKM. The DNA of the CDR3 is TGTGCCAGCAGTCGGGCGACAGGGAGGAGCTATGGCTACACCTTC. Its protein is CASSRATGRSYGYTF.

The chain employs TRBV7-9 and TRBJ1-4; D perhaps matches TRBD1 (5 bases). This CDR3 has 16 amino acids. The germline CDR1 and CDR2 sequences are SEHNR and FQNEAQ (reference sequence). V lost 6 bases to trimming and J lost 5 bases, with 19 bases between them. CDR3 protein: CASSQQSGGRNEKLFF. The CDR3 bases are TGTGCCAGCAGTCAGCAGTCGGGGGGTCGGAATGAAAAACTGTTTTTT.

This chain uses TRBV7-2 with TRBJ2-7, with a weak D call TRBD1 (6 bases). Germline assignment: CDR1 SGHTA and CDR2 FQGNSA. This CDR3 has 14 amino acids. V gave up 5 bases and J gave up 0 bases, with 11 bases separating them. CDR3 nucleotide sequence: TGTGCCAGCAGCCTCGGGACAAGCTCCTACGAGCAGTACGTC. Translation gives CASSLGTSSYEQYV.

This clone was found a few times. This chain joins TRBV19 and TRBJ2-5; D is perhaps TRBD2 (7 bases). From germline, CDR1 is LNHDA and CDR2 SQIVND (reference sequence). Trimming stripped 6 bases from V and 4 bases from J, with 18 bases between. There are 15 residues in the CDR3. The CDR3 DNA sequence: TGTGCCAGTAGACACGGGGGGAGGGGGGGAGAGACCCAGTACTTC. Translated, it gives CASRHGGRGGETQYF.

The chain uses TRBV5-1 and TRBJ1-3; D call uncertain. This CDR3 has 14 residues. Germline CDR1 and CDR2: SGHRS and YFSETQ. V lost 0 bases to trimming and J lost 4 bases, with 8 bases between them. Here the CDR3 DNA reads TGCGCCAGCAGCTTGGGGGGAGACGGAAACACCATATATTTT. Its protein is CASSLGGDGNTIYF.

The chain combines TRBV7-3 with TRBJ2-5, with 7 positions matching TRBD2. CDR1 is SGHTA and CDR2 is FQGTGA in the germline V gene. Trimming at V came to 5 bases and at J to 5 bases, leaving 5 bases not matched to a gene. The CDR3 length is 13 residues. The CDR3 protein is CASSRVGGETQYF. In DNA, the CDR3 is TGTGCCAGCAGCCGAGTGGGGGGGGAGACCCAGTACTTC.

This chain connects TRBV30 to TRBJ1-2; D not certain. The CDR3 has 14 residues. CDR1 is GTSNPN and CDR2 is SVGIG in the germline V gene (reference sequence). The V and J ends lost 0 bases and 2 bases respectively, with 10 bases between them. The CDR3 reads CAWSVQRENYGYTF. In nucleotides, the CDR3 is TGTGCCTGGAGTGTACAGAGGGAAAACTATGGCTACACCTTC.

The V and J genes are TRBV4-1 and TRBJ1-6; D is unclear. CDR3 size: 17 residues. From germline, CDR1 is MGHRA and CDR2 YSYEKL. V was cut by 0 bases and J by 0 bases, with 9 bases left in between. CDR3 amino acids: CASSQESASSYNSPLHF. CDR3 bases: TGCGCCAGCAGCCAAGAGTCGGCTAGCTCCTATAATTCACCCCTCCACTTT.